Each of the 30 T cell receptor beta chains below was sequenced from the same sample in a study of cytomegalovirus exposure and HLA in healthy donors. 60 Vbeta and 13 Jbeta primers were used in PCR. Repertoires were generated with immunoSEQ multiplex PCR, while TCRdb's copy carries only in-frame clones and drops some. The sample records around 74,000 clones, less than 80% being singletons. The sample was PBMCs. These receptors all stem from a man aged 30 to 45 in good health and CMV-seronegative.

V usage is TRBV4-2 and J usage is TRBJ2-1, with 9 bases aligning to TRBD1. CDR1 is LGHNA and CDR2 is YNFKEQ in the germline V gene. The CDR3 runs 15 residues. Trimming took 2 bases from V and 8 from J; bases not matched to a gene: 7. As DNA, the CDR3 is TGTGCCAGCAGCCAAATCTGGACAGGGGCGGATGAGCAGTTCTTC. Its translation is CASSQIWTGADEQFF.

J is TRBJ1-5 and V is TRBV19; no definite D call. Trimming left V 5 bases short and J 9 bases short, with 11 bases between. Germline loops: CDR1 LNHDA, CDR2 SQIVND (reference sequence). This CDR3 has 12 residues. DNA of the CDR3: TGTGCCAGTAGTTCCCGCGTTTCGCCCCAGCATTTT. This encodes CASSSRVSPQHF.

The V and J genes are TRBV28 and TRBJ1-2; 7 bases match TRBD1. The trim removed 4 bases at V and 8 bases at J, leaving 10 bases unmatched. This CDR3 contains 14 residues. From germline, CDR1 is MDHEN and CDR2 SYDVKM. The CDR3 protein is CASSSSSTGWGYTF. For the CDR3, the DNA is TGTGCCAGCAGTTCCTCCTCGACAGGGTGGGGCTACACCTTC.

The chain employs TRBV18 and TRBJ1-1; no clear D gene. The germline V gene has CDR1 KGHSH and CDR2 LQKENI. Trimming shortened V by 4 bases and J by 1 base, and 4 bases separated the two germline ends. The CDR3 spans 12 residues. CDR3 sequence: CASSQRNTEAFF. In nucleotides, the CDR3 is TGTGCCAGCTCACAGAGGAACACTGAAGCTTTCTTT.

The rearrangement links TRBV7-2 to TRBJ2-4, with 8 nucleotides matching TRBD2. The CDR3 is 16 amino acids. Germline V lookup: CDR1 SGHTA, CDR2 FQGNSA. J lost 8 bases, V lost 2 bases, and 11 bases had no gene match. CDR3 sequence reads: CASSLSMLGGGDIQYF. In nucleotides, the CDR3 is TGTGCCAGCAGCTTATCAATGCTCGGGGGGGGTGACATTCAGTACTTC. The entire variable domain, with the rest obtained from reference TRBV7-2 and TRBJ2-4, is as follows: GAGVSQSPSNKVTEKGKDVELRCDPISGHTALYWYRQSLGQGLEFLIYFQGNSAPDKSGLPSDRFSAERTGGSVSTLTIQRTQQEDSAVYLCASSLSMLGGGDIQYFGAGTRLSVL.

This sequence joins TRBV6-1 and TRBJ1-3; 7 nucleotides align to TRBD1. The CDR3 is made up of 14 amino acids. With V trimmed by 7 bases and J by 0 bases, 3 bases remained unmatched. Looked up from germline, CDR1 is MNHNS and CDR2 is SASEGT. CDR3 bases: TGTGCCAGCATTGGGACAGACTCTGGAAACACCATATATTTT. Its protein is CASIGTDSGNTIYF.

This chain links TRBV27 with TRBJ2-2; D gene ambiguous. V lost 1 base and J 5 bases, leaving 5 bases between the germline ends. This CDR3 region has 13 residues. The germline CDR1 and CDR2 sequences are MNHEY and SMNVEV (reference sequence). In DNA, the CDR3 is TGTGCCAGCAGTTTATACGGGACCGGGGAGCTGTTTTTT. Its translation: CASSLYGTGELFF.

The chain has TRBV27 and TRBJ2-2; D gene unclear. The germline V gene encodes CDR1 MNHEY and CDR2 SMNVEV (reference sequence). The CDR3 is made up of 14 amino acids. Deletions cut 5 bases from V and 6 bases from J, with 13 bases between. This CDR3 is CASSPLQSAGELFF. CDR3 sequence (DNA): TGTGCCAGCAGTCCCCTCCAAAGCGCCGGGGAGCTGTTTTTT.

CDR3 protein: CASSVADSNYGYTF. For the CDR3, the DNA is TGTGCCAGCAGCGTAGCAGACTCTAACTATGGCTACACCTTC. The chain links TRBV9 to TRBJ1-2; D uncertain. From germline, CDR1 is SGDLS and CDR2 YYNGEE. Trimming took off 0 bases at V and 0 bases at J, with 6 bases between the two ends. The CDR3 extends over 14 amino acids.

This clone is labeled as medium-sized. The chain uses TRBV7-9 and TRBJ2-2; TRBD1 agrees at 7 bases. The CDR3 loop spans 12 amino acids. Germline V gives CDR1 SEHNR, CDR2 FQNEAQ (reference sequence). V trimming: 9 bases; J trimming: 6 bases; junction bases outside the gene matches: 4. The CDR3 DNA reads TGTGCCAGAACAGGGGTTGCCGGGGAGCTGTTTTTT. Encoded protein: CARTGVAGELFF.

The chain recombines TRBV9 with TRBJ1-2; a possible D gene is TRBD1 (5 bases). CDR1 and CDR2 (germline): SGDLS, YYNGEE. Trimming cost V 5 bases and J 5 bases, with 19 bases left between them. The CDR3 loop spans 15 amino acids. The CDR3 is CASSSQGGLLYGYTF. The CDR3 nucleotides read TGTGCCAGCAGTTCTCAGGGAGGACTGCTATATGGCTACACCTTC.

The J gene is TRBJ2-4, the V gene TRBV4-3, with D tentatively TRBD1 (6 bases). V shed 0 bases and J shed 8 bases, with 14 bases lying between them. Looked up from germline, CDR1 is LGHNA and CDR2 is YSLEER. The CDR3 runs 15 residues. The CDR3 loop reads CASSQEQGTKDIQYF. The CDR3 nucleotides read TGCGCCAGCAGCCAAGAACAGGGAACGAAGGACATTCAGTACTTC.

This clone was observed a few times. The gene calls are TRBV28 and TRBJ1-4, with 8 bases lining up with TRBD1. V shed 10 bases, J shed 8 bases, and the junction held 3 bases outside the gene matches. This CDR3 has 11 amino acids. Germline V gene sequence: CDR1 MDHEN, CDR2 SYDVKM. The DNA for the CDR3 is TGTGCCATTAGGGACAGGGAAAAACTGTTTTTT. It encodes CAIRDREKLFF.

This clone was detected a few times. This rearrangement joins TRBV7-9 to TRBJ1-4, with 9 bases lining up with TRBD1. V gave up 2 bases and J gave up 11 bases; unmatched junction bases: 6. The CDR3 is made up of 14 amino acids. Germline values: CDR1 SEHNR, CDR2 FQNEAQ (reference sequence). The CDR3 is CASSLRDREEKLFF. DNA for the CDR3: TGTGCCAGCAGCTTAAGGGACAGGGAGGAGAAACTGTTTTTT.

The rearrangement links TRBV6-1 to TRBJ2-1; the D gene is possibly TRBD1 (6 bases). Germline V gene lookup returns CDR1 MNHNS and CDR2 SASEGT. Trimming pared 5 bases from V and 9 bases from J, leaving 23 bases between. This CDR3 has 16 residues. CDR3 in amino acids: CASSQGTSLTKGEQFF. CDR3 sequence (DNA): TGTGCCAGCAGTCAAGGGACATCCTTGACGAAGGGTGAGCAGTTCTTC.

V gene TRBV19 combines with J gene TRBJ2-1, with D perhaps matching TRBD2 (5 bases). Trimming pared 5 bases from V and 7 bases from J, leaving 21 bases between. This CDR3 has 16 residues. Germline CDR1 reads LNHDA; CDR2 reads SQIVND (reference sequence). The CDR3 region is CASSWSRTPLRNEQFF. In nucleotides, the CDR3 is TGTGCCAGTAGTTGGAGTAGGACTCCCCTAAGGAATGAGCAGTTCTTC.

This clone was observed a handful of times. For the CDR3, the DNA is TGTGCCAGCAGCTTAAACTTTGGAAACACCATATATTTT. Protein: CASSLNFGNTIYF. This chain links TRBV7-2 with TRBJ1-3; D gene unclear. V lost 2 bases to trimming and J lost 3 bases, with 5 bases between them. Germline V lookup: CDR1 SGHTA, CDR2 FQGNSA. The CDR3 is 13 amino acids.

The chain combines TRBV30 with TRBJ2-1; 16 bases map to TRBD2. The germline gives CDR1 GTSNPN, CDR2 SVGIG (reference sequence). The CDR3 is made up of 15 amino acids. V shed 2 bases, J shed 10 bases, and the junction held 5 bases outside the gene matches. The CDR3 loop is CAWSSPGLAGGEQFF. The CDR3 nucleotides read TGTGCCTGGAGTTCTCCGGGACTAGCGGGAGGGGAGCAGTTCTTC.

The chain employs TRBV9 and TRBJ1-2, with D possibly matching TRBD1 (6 bases). CDR1 is SGDLS, CDR2 YYNGEE, per germline. Trimming stripped 0 bases from V and 4 bases from J, with 13 bases between. This CDR3 is 15 amino acids long. The DNA for the CDR3 is TGTGCCAGCAGCGTAGGTCGACAGGAGATCTATGGCTACACCTTC. Translating it yields CASSVGRQEIYGYTF. The variable domain in full, completed from reference TRBV9 and TRBJ1-2, reads DSGVTQTPKHLITATGQRVTLRCSPRSGDLSVYWYQQSLDQGLQFLIQYYNGEERAKGNILERFSAQQFPDLHSELNLSSLELGDSALYFCASSVGRQEIYGYTFGSGTRLTVV.

This clone was picked up one time. The V call is TRBV27, the J call TRBJ1-1; D perhaps matches TRBD1 (6 bases). V was clipped by 5 bases and J by 6 bases, with 19 bases between them. This CDR3 region has 15 residues. Germline V gene data show CDR1 as MNHEY and CDR2 as SMNVEV (reference sequence). The CDR3 reads CASSAVTGSPAEAFF. For the CDR3, the DNA is TGTGCCAGCAGTGCGGTAACAGGGAGCCCAGCTGAAGCTTTCTTT.

V is TRBV23-1 and J is TRBJ1-2, with 10 bases fitting TRBD1. TRBV23-1 belongs to the ORF category, with a function that is uncertain. The CDR3 sequence is 16 residues long. The V segment lost 4 bases and the J segment 7 bases; nucleotides outside the gene matches: 12. In DNA, the CDR3 is TGCGCCAGCAGTCTCCGGACAGGGGGTGTTTGCTTTGGCTACACCTTC. Translating gives CASSLRTGGVCFGYTF.

This chain uses TRBV19 with TRBJ1-5; perhaps TRBD1 as D (6 bases). The CDR3 contains 14 residues. Germline CDR1 reads LNHDA; CDR2 reads SQIVND (reference sequence). The V end lost 3 bases, the J end lost 4 bases, and 10 bases lay between the germline ends. CDR3 sequence reads: CASSIRGINQPQHF. The CDR3 DNA follows: TGTGCCAGTAGTATTAGGGGGATAAATCAGCCCCAGCATTTT.

This clone was found once. The V gene is TRBV7-6, the J gene TRBJ1-5; TRBD1 agrees at 7 bases. Germline trimming cut 3 bases from V and 6 bases from J; bases unmatched to any gene: 5. Germline loops: CDR1 SGHVS, CDR2 FNYEAQ. CDR3 length: 14 residues. CDR3 sequence: CASSLAGGRQPQHF. In DNA form, the CDR3 reads TGTGCCAGCAGCTTGGCAGGGGGGCGTCAGCCCCAGCATTTT.

The V call is TRBV28, the J call TRBJ1-2; D gene ambiguous. Germline V gives CDR1 MDHEN, CDR2 SYDVKM. The length of the CDR3 is 13 residues. Trimming shortened V by 6 bases and J by 4 bases, and 12 bases separated the two germline ends. CDR3 DNA sequence: TGTGCCAGCAGGGTTGGTCTACTCTATGGCTACACCTTC. Translating it yields CASRVGLLYGYTF.

A single count supports this clone. The V gene is TRBV30, the J gene TRBJ1-1; 7 bases agree with TRBD1. Germline lookup yields CDR1 GTSNPN and CDR2 SVGIG (reference sequence). With 1 base clipped from V and 8 bases from J, the junction kept 1 base outside the gene matches. The CDR3 is made up of 11 amino acids. Here the CDR3 reads CAWSEQGEAFF. CDR3 bases: TGTGCCTGGAGTGAACAGGGGGAAGCTTTCTTT.

This chain joins TRBV4-2 and TRBJ1-5; D is possibly TRBD1 (6 bases). Trimming left V 4 bases short and J 7 bases short, with 14 bases between. Per the germline V gene, CDR1 is LGHNA and CDR2 is YNFKEQ. The CDR3 runs to 14 residues. The CDR3 sequence is CASSPRDNEQPQHF. In DNA, the CDR3 is TGTGCCAGCAGCCCCCGGGACAACGAACAGCCCCAGCATTTT.

V and J are TRBV7-2 and TRBJ2-7; D is undetermined. This CDR3 has 16 amino acids. Germline V gene sequence: CDR1 SGHTA, CDR2 FQGNSA. The germline V and J ends were trimmed by 2 bases and 0 bases, with 14 bases remaining between them. The CDR3 is CASSLTPTVGSYEQYF. DNA of the CDR3: TGTGCCAGCAGCTTAACCCCCACGGTCGGCTCCTACGAGCAGTACTTC.

The chain carries TRBV4-1 and TRBJ2-7; 9 bases line up with TRBD2. The CDR3 has 18 amino acids. CDR1 MGHRA and CDR2 YSYEKL come from the germline V gene. The junction had 14 bases not matched to a gene; V was cut back by 1 base and J by 4 bases. CDR3 protein: CASSQVGVGREGLYEQYF. The CDR3, as DNA: TGCGCCAGCAGCCAAGTCGGAGTAGGGCGGGAGGGCCTTTACGAGCAGTACTTC.

The CDR3 loop reads CASSLDAGRSSPLHF. The CDR3 DNA is TGCGCCAGCAGCTTGGATGCCGGGAGGAGTTCACCCCTCCACTTT. This chain uses TRBV5-1 with TRBJ1-6; no clear D gene. The CDR3 is 15 amino acids. V gave up 0 bases and J gave up 9 bases, with 13 bases separating them. The germline V gene has CDR1 SGHRS and CDR2 YFSETQ.

This clone has more than one count but fewer than ten. The V and J genes are TRBV11-2 and TRBJ2-7, with TRBD1 matching 7 bases. In germline, CDR1 is SGHAT, CDR2 FQNNGV. The CDR3 contains 15 residues. With 1 base clipped from V and 4 bases from J, the junction kept 7 bases outside the gene matches. CDR3 residues: CASSLGTGGGYEQYF. The CDR3 DNA follows: TGTGCCAGCAGCTTAGGGACAGGTGGGGGTTACGAGCAGTACTTC.